This section outlines one TCR beta chain sequence together with its context. Its antigen target is currently unknown. No per-base quality is available; no much larger clone lies one base away. Taken from cysteine to phenylalanine, the CDR3 has 14 residues. Only the CDR3 DNA stays, 42 bases, in frame from base 1. From a lookup of the germline V gene (reference sequence), CDR1 and CDR2 are LNHDA and SQIVND. Here V drops 6 bases and J drops 3 bases, and the junction holds 5 bases not matched to any gene. Patients with autoimmune disease history or receiving systemic immunosuppression were excluded from the trial. Peripheral blood for TCR sequencing was collected from all dose cohorts at baseline, on cycle 4 day 1, and on cycle 7 day 1. The samples were drawn from a first-in-human, open-label, multicenter phase I dose-escalation trial of ivuxolimab. Adults with locally advanced or metastatic head and neck squamous cell, hepatocellular, melanoma or renal cell carcinoma were enrolled in the trial. CD4+ and CD8+ T cells were sorted separately from peripheral blood before TCR sequencing.

The sample comes from a study of OX40 agonist ivuxolimab in advanced cancers. With regard to the full study: The costimulatory receptor OX40 (CD134) was targeted by ivuxolimab, a fully human IgG2 agonistic monoclonal antibody. Peripheral TCRbeta sequencing was intended to test whether TCR sequence diversity was altered and clonal T-cell expansion was caused by ivuxolimab. Prior anti-PD-1, anti-PD-L1 or anti-CTLA-4 therapy was permitted, and checkpoint inhibitors had been received by approximately 39% of dose-escalation patients. Intravenous ivuxolimab was administered to patients every 2 weeks at six dose levels: 0.01, 0.1, 0.3, 1.5, 3 and 10 mg/kg. The paper covers the monotherapy dose-escalation part of the phase I ivuxolimab trial, which included N ≈ 50 patients. Among the approximately 54 dose-escalation patients, about 19 had hepatocellular carcinoma, about 15 melanoma, 9 renal cell carcinoma and 9 head and neck cancer. Three dose-escalation patients achieved partial responses, one with hepatocellular carcinoma and two with cutaneous melanoma. In the dose-escalation cohort, over 65% of patients were male, and the mean age was around 60 years, with a range of about 20 to 79.

Genomic DNA was isolated from the sorted cells so that the TCRbeta CDR3 region could be sequenced. The immunoSEQ Assay was used to sequence the TCRbeta CDR3 regions. TCRdb carries this immuneACCESS record with in-frame sequences only. Its versions omit some clonotypes, under half of them owing to an unresolved V gene in the studies checked, with the rest unexplained. This sample is represented by 85,000 to 130,000 clones; approximately 90% of them were singletons. Clones ranked in the top ten supply around 0.31% of the sample. General study outcomes and caveats: Low levels of normalized T-cell clonal expansion were also seen in some nonresponding patients. On average, CD8+ T cells showed more expanded clones than CD4+ T cells after ivuxolimab. The antigen specificity of the clonally expanded peripheral T cells was not determined. At doses of 0.1 to 3.0 mg/kg, clonal expansion of both CD4+ and CD8+ T cells in blood was seen between baseline and week 6. In the 0.1-3.0 mg/kg groups, partial responders had among the lowest normalized peripheral clonal expansion, particularly in CD8+ T cells.

The sample consisted of CD4+ or CD8+ T cells sorted from blood, taken in a trial of the OX40 agonist ivuxolimab. Recombination linked TRBV19 to TRBJ2-5, and TRBD2 matches 9 of the central bases. The TCR sequence derives from an adult with an advanced solid tumor such as melanoma, head and neck, liver or kidney cancer. The CDR3 loop reads CASRKREAEETQYF. The DNA reads as follows: TGTGCCAGTAGAAAGCGGGAGGCGGAAGAGACCCAGTACTTC.